The 13 T cell receptor beta chains presented below share a single source sample, sequenced in a study of blood T cell repertoires in COVID-19. Libraries were prepared by immunoSEQ multiplex PCR; TCRdb keeps only in-frame clonotypes and omits some of them. The table includes more than 250,000 clones, about 84% detected once. The sequenced sample consisted of peripheral blood. All receptors come from a woman in her 50s with acute or convalescent COVID-19.

The chain uses TRBV6-5 and TRBJ1-1, with D tentatively TRBD1 (6 bases). V gave up 8 bases and J gave up 3 bases, with 19 bases separating them. Germline V gives CDR1 MNHEY, CDR2 SVGAGI. The CDR3 extends over 15 amino acids. The CDR3 DNA sequence: TGTGCCAGCCGGGACACTTGGGGACGAGACACTGAAGCTTTCTTT. This sequence encodes CASRDTWGRDTEAFF.

Of note for this clone: Other DNA sequences from this sample encode an identical CDR3 as well. The chain couples TRBV6-2 or TRBV6-3 to TRBJ1-2, with 7 positions matching TRBD1. Germline values: CDR1 MNHEY, CDR2 SVGEGT. Unmatched junction bases numbered 6, after V lost 0 bases and J lost 5 bases. The CDR3 consists of 15 residues. The CDR3 nucleotides read TGTGCCAGCAGTTACTCGAAGGGGGCGTTATATGGCTACACCTTC. Translating it yields CASSYSKGALYGYTF.

The chain employs TRBV9 and TRBJ2-3; D perhaps matches TRBD1 (6 bases). From germline, CDR1 is SGDLS and CDR2 YYNGEE. Between the trimmed V and J ends, which lost 4 bases and 2 bases, there was a span of 8 bases. The CDR3 contains 13 residues. The DNA of the CDR3 is TGTGCCAGCAGCTGGGACAACACAGATACGCAGTATTTT. Its protein product is CASSWDNTDTQYF.

The rearrangement joins TRBV5-1 to TRBJ2-7; 7 bases are a match to TRBD2. Germline trimming cut 5 bases from V and 2 bases from J; bases unmatched to any gene: 7. This CDR3 region has 14 residues. Germline V CDR1 and CDR2: SGHRS, YFSETQ. CDR3 loop: CASRFSSGPYEQYF. The CDR3 coding sequence is TGCGCCAGCAGATTTTCTAGCGGCCCCTACGAGCAGTACTTC.

Of note for this clone: Other DNA sequences of this sample code for an identical CDR3. The chain is built from TRBV27 and TRBJ1-6; D unresolved. The CDR3 contains 15 residues. Germline V gives CDR1 MNHEY, CDR2 SMNVEV (reference sequence). V was trimmed by 5 bases and J by 2 bases, leaving 10 bases between them. The CDR3 here is CASSLEGTYNSPLHF. CDR3 sequence (DNA): TGTGCCAGCAGTCTCGAGGGAACCTATAATTCACCCCTCCACTTT.

V usage is TRBV9 and J usage is TRBJ2-2; 10 bases fit TRBD2. CDR3 length equals 17 residues. J was trimmed by 2 bases and V by 4 bases; bases with no gene match: 8. Germline V gene lookup returns CDR1 SGDLS and CDR2 YYNGEE. In nucleotides, the CDR3 is TGTGCCAGCAGCCCGTTGGGGACTAGCGTCAACACCGGGGAGCTGTTTTTT. It specifies CASSPLGTSVNTGELFF.

The chain is built from TRBV15 and TRBJ1-5; TRBD1 is a possible D gene (6 bases). Germline values: CDR1 LNHNV, CDR2 YYDKDF (reference sequence). This CDR3 contains 16 residues. The V gene lost 3 bases and the J gene lost 2 bases, with 14 bases spanning the gap. The CDR3 coding sequence is TGTGCCACCAGCAGTCGCCGGGACAAAGGCAATCAGCCCCAGCATTTT. Its protein is CATSSRRDKGNQPQHF.

The rearrangement joins TRBV7-2 to TRBJ2-5; 10 positions match TRBD1. The germline V gene has CDR1 SGHTA and CDR2 FQGNSA. There are 15 residues in the CDR3. Trimming at V came to 2 bases and at J to 5 bases, leaving 5 bases not matched to a gene. In DNA form, the CDR3 reads TGTGCCAGCAGCTTAAGGGGGACAGGGGTCGAGACCCAGTACTTC. As protein: CASSLRGTGVETQYF.

The chain uses TRBV7-9 and TRBJ1-2, with 7 bases identical to TRBD1. The CDR3 is 16 residues long. The germline V gene has CDR1 SEHNR and CDR2 FQNEAQ (reference sequence). V trimming: 7 bases; J trimming: 2 bases; junction bases outside the gene matches: 13. CDR3 sequence reads: CASIPRGRGGNYGYTF. The DNA of the CDR3 is TGTGCCAGCATCCCCCGGGGCCGAGGGGGCAACTATGGCTACACCTTC.

As for this clone: Other nucleotide sequences from this sample produce the same CDR3. The gene calls are TRBV27 and TRBJ2-1; tentative D call: TRBD1 (6 bases). Germline values: CDR1 MNHEY, CDR2 SMNVEV (reference sequence). V gave up 5 bases and J gave up 0 bases, with 8 bases separating them. CDR3 length equals 14 residues. CDR3 sequence reads: CASSRQVSYNEQFF. DNA of the CDR3: TGTGCCAGCAGTCGACAGGTCTCCTACAATGAGCAGTTCTTC.

The rearrangement uses TRBV28 and TRBJ2-5; weak D call: TRBD2 (6 bases). CDR3 size: 13 residues. V shed 8 bases and J shed 4 bases, with 14 bases lying between them. Germline CDR1 MDHEN, CDR2 SYDVKM. Written as DNA, the CDR3 is TGTGCCAGCCTAATGCGGGATGGAGAGACCCAGTACTTC. As protein: CASLMRDGETQYF.

The chain has TRBV28 and TRBJ2-5; tentatively, D is TRBD1 (6 bases). Germline CDR1 reads MDHEN; CDR2 reads SYDVKM. Trimming cost V 5 bases and J 3 bases, with 19 bases left between them. This CDR3 is built from 16 residues. CDR3 sequence (DNA): TGTGCCAGCAGTGACTTCACAGGGAACTTCAAAGAGACCCAGTACTTC. Translation gives CASSDFTGNFKETQYF.

There are a few counts of this clone. The gene calls are TRBV5-1 and TRBJ1-1, with 8 bases aligning to TRBD1. Germline lookup yields CDR1 SGHRS and CDR2 YFSETQ. The CDR3 covers 14 residues. The trim removed 4 bases at V and 5 bases at J, leaving 7 bases unmatched. This CDR3 is CASSPGGQATEAFF. CDR3 bases: TGCGCCAGCAGCCCCGGGGGACAGGCGACTGAAGCTTTCTTT.